These 18 T cell receptor beta chains were all obtained from the same sample, sequenced in a study of blood T cell repertoires in COVID-19. The repertoire was sequenced with immunoSEQ multiplex PCR; TCRdb's copy has only in-frame clones and lacks some. The sample includes 110,000 to 150,000 clones, 85% to 90% seen only once; the top ten take 5% to 6%. The sample comprised peripheral blood. The receptor set was obtained from a human donor in a cohort sampled during active COVID-19.

This clone appeared a few times. The V call is TRBV7-9, the J call TRBJ2-1; 10 bases agree with TRBD2. Germline lookup yields CDR1 SEHNR and CDR2 FQNEAQ (reference sequence). The CDR3 spans 15 residues. V shed 4 bases, J shed 3 bases, and the junction held 3 bases outside the gene matches. CDR3: CASSWTSGIYNEQFF. In nucleotides, the CDR3 is TGTGCCAGCAGCTGGACTAGCGGAATCTACAATGAGCAGTTCTTC.

This chain links TRBV7-9 with TRBJ2-3; TRBD2 matches at 10 bases. The germline CDR1 and CDR2 sequences are SEHNR and FQNEAQ (reference sequence). V was clipped by 3 bases and J by 3 bases; unmatched bases: 9. The CDR3 loop spans 17 amino acids. The CDR3 DNA is TGTGCCAGCAGCTTCGATATAGCGGGAGGTGGTACAGATACGCAGTATTTT. This gives the protein CASSFDIAGGGTDTQYF.

This chain links TRBV2 with TRBJ2-1, with 7 bases aligning to TRBD2. The CDR3 runs 15 residues. The trim removed 1 base at V and 2 bases at J, leaving 2 bases unmatched. Germline CDR1 reads SNHLY; CDR2 reads FYNNEI. For the CDR3, the DNA is TGTGCCAGCAGTGAAGAAGCGGGACCCTACAATGAGCAGTTCTTC. This gives the protein CASSEEAGPYNEQFF.

The chain is built from TRBV19 and TRBJ1-1, with D perhaps matching TRBD1 (6 bases). Trimming shortened V by 5 bases and J by 0 bases, and 10 bases separated the two germline ends. The CDR3 sequence is 14 residues long. From germline, CDR1 is LNHDA and CDR2 SQIVND (reference sequence). The CDR3 sequence is CASSGQFMNTEAFF. The CDR3 DNA reads as TGTGCCAGTAGTGGACAGTTTATGAACACTGAAGCTTTCTTT.

The CDR3 DNA sequence: TGTGCCAGTAGGCAAACAGGCGCGTCTGAGCAGTTCTTC. It codes for CASRQTGASEQFF. The chain links TRBV19 to TRBJ2-1; a possible D gene is TRBD1 (5 bases). From germline, CDR1 is LNHDA and CDR2 SQIVND (reference sequence). The ends were cut back, 6 bases at V and 9 bases at J, with 15 bases in the middle. The CDR3 is made up of 13 amino acids. Looking up the rest from reference TRBV19 and TRBJ2-1 gives the full variable domain: DGGITQSPKYLFRKEGQNVTLSCEQNLNHDAMYWYRQDPGQGLRLIYYSQIVNDFQKGDIAEGYSVSREKKESFPLTVTSAQKNPTAFYLCASRQTGASEQFFGPGTRLTVL.

The V and J genes are TRBV5-1 and TRBJ2-7, with a tentative D call TRBD1 (5 bases). Trimming took 3 bases from V and 1 from J, leaving 11 bases between them. CDR3 length: 14 amino acids. The germline CDR1 and CDR2 sequences are SGHRS and YFSETQ. The DNA for the CDR3 is TGCGCCAGCAGCTCACCGGACACTTCCTACGAGCAGTACTTC. Its protein is CASSSPDTSYEQYF.

The V gene is TRBV24-1, the J gene TRBJ2-1, with TRBD2 matching over 11 bases. Germline V gives CDR1 KGHDR, CDR2 SFDVKD. The CDR3 spans 16 residues. The V segment lost 4 bases and the J segment 9 bases; nucleotides outside the gene matches: 10. CDR3 nucleotides: TGTGCCACCAGTGACGGGACTAGCGGACCGTGGGGTGAGCAGTTCTTC. This codes for CATSDGTSGPWGEQFF.

CDR3 amino acids: CASSFVGGGVNEQFF. CDR3 DNA sequence: TGTGCCAGCAGTTTTGTAGGGGGCGGGGTCAATGAGCAGTTCTTC. The V call is TRBV27, the J call TRBJ2-1, with D possibly matching TRBD1 (7 bases). The CDR3 is 15 amino acids. Germline loops: CDR1 MNHEY, CDR2 SMNVEV (reference sequence). Trimming took 3 bases from V and 6 from J, leaving 15 bases between them.

This rearrangement joins TRBV30 to TRBJ2-3; TRBD2 agrees at 7 bases. The CDR3 runs to 14 residues. J lost 8 bases, V lost 0 bases, and 8 bases had no gene match. Per the germline V gene, CDR1 is GTSNPN and CDR2 is SVGIG (reference sequence). CDR3: CAWSVGVAGSTQYF. The CDR3 DNA reads TGTGCCTGGAGTGTGGGGGTAGCGGGCAGTACGCAGTATTTT. Together with reference TRBV30 and TRBJ2-3, the CDR3 gives the full variable domain: SQTIHQWPATLVQPVGSPLSLECTVEGTSNPNLYWYRQAAGRGLQLLFYSVGIGQISSEVPQNLSASRPQDRQFILSSKKLLLSDSGFYLCAWSVGVAGSTQYFGPGTRLTVL.

The gene calls are TRBV2 and TRBJ2-7; tentatively, D is TRBD1 (5 bases). The CDR3 extends over 16 amino acids. Between the trimmed V and J ends, which lost 4 bases and 7 bases, there was a span of 23 bases. Per the germline V gene, CDR1 is SNHLY and CDR2 is FYNNEI. CDR3 amino acids: CASSGIGARSPWEQYF. Written as DNA, the CDR3 is TGTGCCAGCAGTGGTATAGGGGCGCGGTCCCCGTGGGAGCAGTACTTC.

J is TRBJ1-1 and V is TRBV21-1. TRBV21-1 is assigned pseudogene status. The CDR3 is 13 amino acids. In DNA form, the CDR3 reads TGTGCCAGCAGGCTAGGGGGGGACACTGAAGCTTTCTTT. Its translation: CASRLGGDTEAFF.

The gene calls are TRBV7-9 and TRBJ2-5; D might be TRBD2 (6 bases). V was shortened by 6 bases and J by 4 bases, with 21 bases between the two germline ends. This CDR3 is built from 16 residues. Germline CDR1 and CDR2: SEHNR and FQNEAQ (reference sequence). The CDR3: CASRSAGGGLGETQYF. CDR3 in DNA: TGTGCCAGCAGAAGCGCCGGTGGGGGGTTGGGAGAGACCCAGTACTTC.

The table lists this clone with a count of one. The chain is built from TRBV10-3 and TRBJ2-7; weak D call: TRBD1 (6 bases). The CDR3 is 15 residues long. Deletions cut 4 bases from V and 7 bases from J, with 20 bases between. CDR1 is ENHRY, CDR2 SYGVKD, per germline. The DNA for the CDR3 is TGTGCCATCAGTGCTACAGGGTCATCCTACGTGGAGCAGTACTTC. Translated: CAISATGSSYVEQYF.

CDR3 protein: CASDRQGAHYGYTF. Here the CDR3 DNA reads TGTGCCAGCGATAGACAGGGGGCGCACTATGGCTACACCTTC. This chain joins TRBV28 and TRBJ1-2; the match to TRBD1 covers 10 bases. The CDR3 is made up of 14 amino acids. Germline V gives CDR1 MDHEN, CDR2 SYDVKM. V shed 8 bases, J shed 3 bases, and the junction held 6 bases outside the gene matches.

This chain links TRBV19 with TRBJ1-1; TRBD1 is a possible D gene (5 bases). The germline gives CDR1 LNHDA, CDR2 SQIVND (reference sequence). The CDR3 extends over 14 amino acids. V was trimmed by 5 bases and J by 5 bases, leaving 15 bases between them. DNA for the CDR3: TGTGCCAGTAGTTCTACAGGAGCAAGGACTGAAGCTTTCTTT. Its translation: CASSSTGARTEAFF.

This clone was seen a single time. The V call is TRBV19, the J call TRBJ2-2, with D perhaps matching TRBD2 (6 bases). The germline V and J ends were trimmed by 3 bases and 6 bases, with 14 bases remaining between them. The length of the CDR3 is 15 residues. Germline V gene data show CDR1 as LNHDA and CDR2 as SQIVND (reference sequence). The CDR3 here is CASSILLASSGELFF. The CDR3, as DNA: TGTGCCAGTAGTATCCTACTAGCCTCCTCCGGGGAGCTGTTTTTT.

This clone occurred a few times. The chain carries TRBV7-2 and TRBJ2-7; TRBD2 is a possible D gene (6 bases). Trimming shortened V by 1 base and J by 3 bases, and 13 bases separated the two germline ends. Looked up from germline, CDR1 is SGHTA and CDR2 is FQGNSA. The CDR3 contains 15 residues. The CDR3 is CASSLETGELYEQYF. The CDR3 region has the DNA TGTGCCAGCAGCTTAGAAACGGGAGAGCTCTACGAGCAGTACTTC.

In DNA, the CDR3 is TGTGCCAGCAGCGTCGGGGGACAGGGGGCGTATGGCTACACCTTC. This translates into CASSVGGQGAYGYTF. This rearrangement joins TRBV3-1 (or the pseudogene TRBV3-2) to TRBJ1-2; TRBD1 agrees at 12 bases. After removal of 5 bases from V and 5 bases from J, the junction contained 6 bases not matched to a gene. CDR3 length: 15 residues. Germline V gene sequence: CDR1 LGHDT, CDR2 YNNKEL (reference sequence).